This passage covers 22 T cell receptor beta chains from one sample sequenced in a study of OX40 agonist ivuxolimab in advanced cancers. Method: immunoSEQ multiplex PCR; TCRdb's copy keeps in-frame clones and lacks some. The table shows 98,000 or so clones, with about 80% occurring only once. This specimen was CD4+ or CD8+ T cells sorted from blood, taken in a trial of the OX40 agonist ivuxolimab. These receptors were obtained from an adult with an advanced solid tumor such as melanoma, head and neck, liver or kidney cancer.

Only a few counts were recorded for this clone. The chain uses TRBV7-2 and TRBJ1-5; D gene unclear. The V and J ends lost 1 base and 5 bases respectively, with 6 bases between them. The CDR3 extends over 13 amino acids. Germline assignment: CDR1 SGHTA and CDR2 FQGNSA. Here the CDR3 reads CASSLGKHQPQHF. The CDR3 DNA reads as TGTGCCAGCAGCTTAGGGAAACATCAGCCCCAGCATTTT.

The chain couples TRBV7-2 to TRBJ1-2, with 9 bases identical to TRBD1. The V gene end was trimmed by 3 bases and the J gene end by 7 bases; junction bases not matched to a gene: 6. Germline CDR1 SGHTA, CDR2 FQGNSA. This CDR3 is 14 amino acids long. As DNA, the CDR3 is TGTGCCAGCAGCTTTACAACAGGGGGCATTGGCTACACCTTC. Residues: CASSFTTGGIGYTF.

CDR3 region: CASRGGSTDTQYF. DNA for the CDR3: TGCGCCAGCAGAGGGGGGAGCACAGATACGCAGTATTTT. This chain links TRBV5-1 with TRBJ2-3, with D perhaps matching TRBD1 or TRBD2 (6 bases each). Germline lookup yields CDR1 SGHRS and CDR2 YFSETQ. The V end lost 5 bases, the J end lost 0 bases, and 7 bases lay between the germline ends. This CDR3 region has 13 residues. The full variable domain, with the rest looked up from reference TRBV5-1 and TRBJ2-3, is KAGVTQTPRYLIKTRGQQVTLSCSPISGHRSVSWYQQTPGQGLQFLFEYFSETQRNKGNFPGRFSGRQFSNSRSEMNVSTLELGDSALYLCASRGGSTDTQYFGPGTRLTVL.

The chain couples TRBV5-4 to TRBJ2-3; TRBD2 aligns across 12 bases. V lost 1 base, J lost 6 bases, and 3 bases stayed unmatched. This CDR3 region has 15 residues. Germline CDR1 reads SGHNT; CDR2 reads YYREEE (reference sequence). CDR3: CASSLLAGGIDTQYF. As DNA, the CDR3 is TGTGCCAGCAGCTTGCTAGCGGGAGGGATCGATACGCAGTATTTT.

This rearrangement joins TRBV28 to TRBJ1-3; 10 bases are shared with TRBD1. CDR3 length: 16 amino acids. With 6 bases clipped from V and 0 bases from J, the junction kept 5 bases outside the gene matches. Germline V gene lookup returns CDR1 MDHEN and CDR2 SYDVKM. The CDR3 here is CASRGTGAGSGNTIYF. DNA of the CDR3: TGTGCCAGCAGGGGGACAGGGGCCGGCTCTGGAAACACCATATATTTT.

This clone was found a few times. J is TRBJ2-1 and V is TRBV21-1; TRBD2 is the table's D call, not checked against the DNA. TRBV21-1 is designated a pseudogene. CDR3 length equals 15 residues. The chain's CDR3 is CASSKSSGRRDEQFF. CDR3 DNA sequence: TGTGCCAGCAGCAAATCTAGCGGGAGACGAGATGAGCAGTTCTTC.

This clone has only one observation. The rearrangement joins TRBV7-2 to TRBJ2-1, with D unclear. In germline, CDR1 is SGHTA, CDR2 FQGNSA. CDR3 length: 15 amino acids. The V gene lost 3 bases and the J gene lost 0 bases, with 9 bases spanning the gap. CDR3 sequence: CASSFATSSYNEQFF. As DNA, the CDR3 is TGTGCCAGCAGCTTTGCTACCTCCTCCTACAATGAGCAGTTCTTC.

V is TRBV11-2 and J is TRBJ2-7; 9 nucleotides align to TRBD1. The CDR3 totals 15 residues. V lost 5 bases to trimming and J lost 7 bases; unmatched junction nucleotides: 12. Germline CDR1 reads SGHAT; CDR2 reads FQNNGV. CDR3 protein: CASSPPGQGQGEQYF. In DNA form, the CDR3 reads TGTGCCAGCAGCCCGCCGGGACAGGGCCAGGGTGAGCAGTACTTC.

CDR3 amino acids: CASSPAGPRGSSGANVLTF. CDR3 in DNA: TGTGCCAGCAGTCCCGCCGGCCCTCGGGGTAGCTCTGGGGCCAACGTCCTGACTTTC. The V call is TRBV28, the J call TRBJ2-6; a possible D gene is TRBD2 (5 bases). Germline V CDR1 and CDR2: MDHEN, SYDVKM. The length of the CDR3 is 19 residues. The germline V and J ends were trimmed by 5 bases and 0 bases, with 20 bases remaining between them.

V gene TRBV7-9 combines with J gene TRBJ1-1; unclear D gene. The V gene's germline CDR1 is SEHNR and CDR2 FQNEAQ (reference sequence). This CDR3 comprises 13 residues. Trimming stripped 2 bases from V and 4 bases from J, with 8 bases between. DNA of the CDR3: TGTGCCAGCAGCTTAAGTGAACCCACTGAAGCTTTCTTT. Translated, it gives CASSLSEPTEAFF. The full variable domain, rest sourced from reference TRBV7-9 and TRBJ1-1, is DTGVSQNPRHKITKRGQNVTFRCDPISEHNRLYWYRQTLGQGPEFLTYFQNEAQLEKSRLLSDRFSAERPKGSFSTLEIQRTEQGDSAMYLCASSLSEPTEAFFGQGTRLTVV.

The chain has TRBV4-3 and TRBJ1-2; perhaps TRBD1 as D (5 bases). Trimming took 4 bases from V and 4 from J, leaving 22 bases between them. The CDR3 has 17 residues. CDR1 is LGHNA, CDR2 YSLEER, per germline. The CDR3 coding sequence is TGCGCCAGCAGCCCAATCGTCGGGGAGGGGTCGGGCTATGGCTACACCTTC. Translation gives CASSPIVGEGSGYGYTF.

The chain uses TRBV27 and TRBJ1-2; perhaps TRBD1 as D (5 bases). Per germline, CDR1 MNHEY and CDR2 SMNVEV (reference sequence). This CDR3 has 13 amino acids. The V and J ends lost 6 bases and 5 bases respectively, with 13 bases between them. The CDR3 bases are TGTGCCAGCAGCTCCAACTCAGGGTATGGCTACACCTTC. Encoded protein: CASSSNSGYGYTF.

This chain uses TRBV29-1 with TRBJ1-2; D call uncertain. The CDR3 loop spans 12 amino acids. Germline V gene data show CDR1 as SQVTM and CDR2 as ANQGSEA. The germline V and J ends were trimmed by 6 bases and 4 bases, with 12 bases remaining between them. The CDR3 here is CSVQGHSYGYTF. The CDR3 DNA is TGCAGCGTCCAAGGGCACAGCTATGGCTACACCTTC.

This rearrangement joins TRBV7-9 to TRBJ1-4; no clear D gene. Germline V gene lookup returns CDR1 SEHNR and CDR2 FQNEAQ (reference sequence). Trimming left V 6 bases short and J 13 bases short, with 21 bases between. The CDR3 runs 14 residues. CDR3 in amino acids: CASRSAGSPYGLFF. The CDR3 DNA follows: TGTGCCAGCAGATCCGCCGGCTCCCCTTATGGACTGTTTTTT. Full variable domain (rest looked up from reference TRBV7-9 and TRBJ1-4): DTGVSQNPRHKITKRGQNVTFRCDPISEHNRLYWYRQTLGQGPEFLTYFQNEAQLEKSRLLSDRFSAERPKGSFSTLEIQRTEQGDSAMYLCASRSAGSPYGLFFGSGTQLSVL.

This clone has just one count. V is TRBV6-1 and J is TRBJ2-7; 10 positions agree with TRBD1. The V gene end was trimmed by 6 bases and the J gene end by 0 bases; junction bases not matched to a gene: 5. The CDR3 has 15 amino acids. Germline CDR1 and CDR2: MNHNS and SASEGT. The CDR3 nucleotides are TGTGCCAGCAGGCCGGGGACAGGGGACTCCTACGAGCAGTACTTC. Translating gives CASRPGTGDSYEQYF.

The chain uses TRBV30 and TRBJ1-5, with D unclear. The CDR3 length is 13 residues. The V gene's germline CDR1 is GTSNPN and CDR2 SVGIG (reference sequence). V was cut by 3 bases and J by 6 bases, with 12 bases left in between. CDR3 bases: TGTGCCTGGAGCCGCCTCGACTCTCAGCCCCAGCATTTT. This gives the protein CAWSRLDSQPQHF. The whole variable domain, remainder taken from reference TRBV30 and TRBJ1-5, is SQTIHQWPATLVQPVGSPLSLECTVEGTSNPNLYWYRQAAGRGLQLLFYSVGIGQISSEVPQNLSASRPQDRQFILSSKKLLLSDSGFYLCAWSRLDSQPQHFGDGTRLSIL.

The chain couples TRBV7-9 to TRBJ2-7; 7 nucleotides align to TRBD2. J lost 2 bases, V lost 7 bases, and 8 bases had no gene match. CDR1 and CDR2 (germline): SEHNR, FQNEAQ (reference sequence). This CDR3 comprises 14 residues. CDR3 amino acids: CASTQGLSPYEQYF. Written as DNA, the CDR3 is TGTGCCAGCACCCAGGGACTATCACCCTACGAGCAGTACTTC.

This clone was counted a single time. This sequence joins TRBV28 and TRBJ1-2, with D possibly TRBD1 on 5 matching bases. V shed 7 bases and J shed 6 bases, with 18 bases lying between them. The germline CDR1 and CDR2 sequences are MDHEN and SYDVKM. The CDR3 has 14 amino acids. In DNA form, the CDR3 reads TGTGCCAGCAAAGCTCTAGACAGCTTCCATGGCTACACCTTC. As protein: CASKALDSFHGYTF.

The chain combines TRBV4-2 with TRBJ2-6; 8 bases are shared with TRBD2. The germline V gene encodes CDR1 LGHNA and CDR2 YNFKEQ. This CDR3 has 16 amino acids. V was pared by 3 bases and J by 2 bases, with 3 bases of the junction left unmatched. The CDR3 is CASSQSGGPGANVLTF. The DNA for the CDR3 is TGTGCCAGCAGCCAGAGCGGGGGCCCTGGGGCCAACGTCCTGACTTTC.

The V and J genes are TRBV28 and TRBJ1-2; maybe TRBD1 (6 bases). V lost 1 base, J lost 2 bases, and 17 bases lay in between. The CDR3 is made up of 17 amino acids. From germline, CDR1 is MDHEN and CDR2 SYDVKM. The CDR3 loop reads CASSLFQGLSRNYGYTF. The CDR3 nucleotides are TGTGCCAGCAGTTTATTTCAGGGGCTCTCCCGAAACTATGGCTACACCTTC.

The rearrangement joins TRBV4-2 to TRBJ2-2; D uncertain. V was pared by 1 base and J by 3 bases, with 6 bases between. CDR1 and CDR2 (germline): LGHNA, YNFKEQ. The CDR3 has 14 amino acids. Here the CDR3 reads CASSQGTDTGELFF. CDR3 nucleotides: TGTGCCAGCAGCCAAGGCACGGACACCGGGGAGCTGTTTTTT.

The chain uses TRBV2 and TRBJ1-5; D remains ambiguous. This CDR3 is built from 12 residues. V lost 4 bases, J lost 7 bases, and 8 bases lay in between. Germline V gives CDR1 SNHLY, CDR2 FYNNEI. The CDR3 nucleotides read TGTGCCAGCAGTGCAAGGGCCCAGCCCCAGCATTTT. This gives the protein CASSARAQPQHF.